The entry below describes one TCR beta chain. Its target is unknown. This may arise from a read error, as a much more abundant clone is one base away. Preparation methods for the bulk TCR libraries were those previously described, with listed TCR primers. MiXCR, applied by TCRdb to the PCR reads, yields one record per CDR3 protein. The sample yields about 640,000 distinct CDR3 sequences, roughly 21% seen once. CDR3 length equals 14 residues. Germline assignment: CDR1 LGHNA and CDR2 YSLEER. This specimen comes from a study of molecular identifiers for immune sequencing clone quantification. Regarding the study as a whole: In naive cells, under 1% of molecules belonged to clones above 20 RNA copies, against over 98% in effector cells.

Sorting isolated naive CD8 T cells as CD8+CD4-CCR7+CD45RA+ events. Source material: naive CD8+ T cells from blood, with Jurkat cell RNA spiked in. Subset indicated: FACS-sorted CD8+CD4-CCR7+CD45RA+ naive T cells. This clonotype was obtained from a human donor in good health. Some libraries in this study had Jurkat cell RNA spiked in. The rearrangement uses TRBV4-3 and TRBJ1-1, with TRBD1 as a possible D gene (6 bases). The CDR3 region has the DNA TGCGCCAGCAGCCAAGGGGGGGCAGGGACTGAAGCTCTCTTT. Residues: CASSQGGAGTEALF.